The clone carrying this T cell receptor (beta chain) has just a few counts. With no exceptions, donors were healthy Caucasians. The data were obtained in a study of identical twins. Germline values: CDR1 SGHTA, CDR2 FQGNSA. V was trimmed by 0 bases and J by 8 bases, leaving 12 bases between them. This CDR3 is built from 14 residues. TCRdb reanalysed the 5' RACE reads using MiXCR and keeps one entry per CDR3 protein. Here the sample spans 500,000 or so distinct CDR3 sequences, roughly a fifth being singletons. This same sample was also taken into another study, of T cells expressing NK-cell markers. This second study notes: One of the eight sequenced donors was seronegative, whereas the other seven were HCMV-seropositive.

Material for sequencing was CD4+ T cells sorted from blood. This chain joins TRBV7-2 and TRBJ2-3; no definite D call. The TCR originated in a young woman in good health. The CDR3 nucleotides read TGTGCCAGCAGCTTAGCGGAAACAAAGGGTACGCAGTATTTT. Its translation: CASSLAETKGTQYF.